Listed below are T cell receptor beta chains from one sample, sequenced in a study of graft-versus-host responses after intestinal transplantation. TCRdb's table, derived via immunoSEQ multiplex PCR, lists solely in-frame clones and lacks some. The sample lists approximately 90,000 clones, approximately 89% occurring once. Their target antigens are unknown. The sequenced sample was unstimulated CD8+ T cells sorted from spleen or lymph node cells, obtained before transplant. These receptors came from a human donor who was the organ donor for an intestinal transplant. Both conserved end residues are part of each CDR3. The D gene is left open where the match is weak.

cdr3_aa d_call v_call
CASSSWTDSGNTIYF - TRBV7-9
CASSLEQNYGYTF - TRBV5-1
CASSSTPTSYNEQFF - TRBV2
CAISPSGTGPSQPQHF TRBD1 TRBV10-3
CASAGGNEKLFF - TRBV10-2
CASSWDRGYEQYF TRBD1 TRBV7-9
CASSYSAASYEQYF - TRBV6-5
CASSSRGWDGYTF TRBD1 TRBV5-4
CASSLRDINTDTQYF - TRBV19
CASSIDGSGYTF - TRBV19
CASSLWTSAGGSYEQYF TRBD2 TRBV5-1
CASSIAPGGLNTEVFF TRBD1 TRBV19
CASSQGSGEQYF - TRBV2
CASSDGGWGNYEQYF - TRBV25-1
CASSYSGTGGTEAFF TRBD1 TRBV6-5
CASSHARWGETEAFF - TRBV7-9
CASSSISYGYTF - TRBV6-6
CASSTGGEQYF - TRBV6-6
CASIREETYEQYF - TRBV25-1
CASSSGTDTFDQYF - TRBV5-6
CASSEGYNSPLHF - TRBV27
CASIPSPGQGAAGSYNEQFF TRBD1 TRBV19
CASSLGRPYEQYF - TRBV11-2
CASSTHMAHEQFF - TRBV19
CASSIWGQGNQPQHF TRBD1 TRBV19
CASSEGQGADTQYF TRBD1 TRBV6-4
CASSQGRFLKPQHF - TRBV4-1
CASSTQAGGPNTQYF TRBD2 TRBV6-1
CASSPLWDRGIYEQYF TRBD1 TRBV18
CASSFGPTYGYTF - TRBV27
CASSELRRTNEKLFF - TRBV6-1
CASSLFPVRSGNTIYF - TRBV5-1
CASSLGAPGVSLSGANVLTF - TRBV7-3
CASSVGVRTEAFF - TRBV9
CASSHSQEEAFF - TRBV11-3
CASSPGLAGGSTDTQYF TRBD2 TRBV5-1
CATSNSLTYEQYF - TRBV15
CASSSSTSGGLTGELFF TRBD2 TRBV7-7
CAISEASPETQYF - TRBV10-3
CASSLDHWLNPSSGNTIYF - TRBV11-2
CASSTRTSGSDTQYF TRBD2 TRBV11-3
CAWSVGAVGGGYTF - TRBV30
CASSVTPGQGVNSPLHF TRBD1 TRBV9
CASSVVGTPNTGELFF - TRBV9
CASSYLGGSSYNEQFF TRBD2 TRBV7-3
CASSWTGNEKLFF TRBD1 TRBV19
CASSPGLASYEQYF TRBD2 TRBV5-1
CASTSLEIPYEQYF - TRBV7-9
CASSLKGRGYRYGYTF - TRBV7-9
CASRGPAEAFF - TRBV19
CASSLEATGELFF - TRBV7-6
CAWSPLGTFTGYTF - TRBV30
CASSRHNYEQYF - TRBV7-9
CASSGGLAGENNEQFF TRBD2 TRBV9
CASSLAGGQNEQYF TRBD2 TRBV9